What follows is one T cell receptor beta chain and its context. The antigen is unknown. The length of the CDR3 is 12 residues. Germline V gives CDR1 DFQATT, CDR2 SNEGSKA (reference sequence). This entry comes from a study of monozygotic twins with inflammatory bowel disease. Incorporation of UMIs carrying a 6-nucleotide sample barcode was performed by template switching. TCRdb reprocessed the 5' RACE reads and stores each CDR3 protein as one record, lacking DNA. Its clone listing holds about 210,000 distinct CDR3 sequences. Broader study findings: The results supported no single strong signal or clonotype associated with IBD.

Blood (just over 2.4 ml) was collected from every donor individually. Sequencing was carried out using blood. The clonotype comes from a human donor with ulcerative colitis or Crohn's disease, or a healthy co-twin of an affected twin (not recorded which). This chain uses TRBV20-1 with TRBJ2-1; TCRdb selects TRBD1, and the lack of DNA leaves this call unchecked. The CDR3 loop is CSADDRDNEQFF.